This TCR beta chain was retrieved from a study of T cell responses to AZD1222 COVID-19 vaccine. Across the study: Pooling was applied to second doses at about 4 or about 12 weeks. Findings of the study overall: Per reports, nearly half of all spike-specific TCRs target regions that are unmutated in variants. White British ancestry dominated among donors, who included more females, and clonal diversity was possibly underestimated.

Per germline, CDR1 ENHRY and CDR2 SYGVKD. V was trimmed by 3 bases and J by 1 base, leaving 13 bases between them. The CDR3 is made up of 15 amino acids. Repertoires were generated with immunoSEQ multiplex PCR, while TCRdb's copy carries only in-frame clones and drops some. Here the sample spans 90,000 to 120,000 clones, 90% to 95% being singletons. For this clone: Its antigen is as yet unknown.

This sequence was found in an adult in good health. The chain links TRBV10-3 to TRBJ2-7; D not resolved. The sequenced sample was peripheral blood, obtained on day 0 of AZD1222 vaccination. In nucleotides, the CDR3 is TGTGCCATCAGTGACCCCCCGACGGCGTCCTACGAGCAGTACTTC. Amino acid sequence: CAISDPPTASYEQYF.